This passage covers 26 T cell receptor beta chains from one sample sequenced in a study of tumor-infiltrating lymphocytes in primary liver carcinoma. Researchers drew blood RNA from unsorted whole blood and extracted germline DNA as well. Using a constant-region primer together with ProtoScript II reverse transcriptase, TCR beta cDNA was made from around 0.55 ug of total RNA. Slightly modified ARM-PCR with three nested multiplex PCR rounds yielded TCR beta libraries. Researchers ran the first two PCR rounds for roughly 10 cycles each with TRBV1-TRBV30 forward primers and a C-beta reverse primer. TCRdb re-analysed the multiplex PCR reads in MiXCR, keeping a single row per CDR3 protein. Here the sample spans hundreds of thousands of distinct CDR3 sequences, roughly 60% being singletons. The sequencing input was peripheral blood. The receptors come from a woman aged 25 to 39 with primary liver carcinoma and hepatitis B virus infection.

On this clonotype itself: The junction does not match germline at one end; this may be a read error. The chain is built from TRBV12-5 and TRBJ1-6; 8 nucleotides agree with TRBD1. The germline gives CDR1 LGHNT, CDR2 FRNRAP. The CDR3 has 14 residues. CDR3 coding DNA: TGTGCTAGTGGTTTGACAGGGGGAGGTTCACCCTTCCACTTT. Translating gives CASGLTGGGSPFHF.

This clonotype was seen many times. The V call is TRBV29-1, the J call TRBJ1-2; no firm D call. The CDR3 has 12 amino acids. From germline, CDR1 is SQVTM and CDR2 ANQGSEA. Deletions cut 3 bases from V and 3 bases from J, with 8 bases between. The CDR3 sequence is CSVDSSHYGYTF. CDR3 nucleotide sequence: TGCAGCGTTGACAGTTCCCACTATGGCTACACCTTC.

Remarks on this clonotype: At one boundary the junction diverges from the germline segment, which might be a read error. The CDR3 DNA reads TGTACCAGCAGTTTAGGGGACAGGGCTTATGGCCACACCTTC. The encoded protein is CTSSLGDRAYGHTF. The chain is built from TRBV12-3 or TRBV12-4 and TRBJ1-2; 9 bases match TRBD1. The CDR3 is 14 amino acids.

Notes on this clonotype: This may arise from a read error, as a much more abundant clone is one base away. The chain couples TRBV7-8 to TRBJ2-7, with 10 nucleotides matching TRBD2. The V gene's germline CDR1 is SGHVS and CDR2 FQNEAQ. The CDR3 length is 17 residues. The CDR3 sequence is CASRRTSGPVSHYGQYF. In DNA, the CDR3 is TGTGCCAGCAGGCGGACTAGCGGTCCGGTTTCCCACTACGGGCAGTACTTC.

The CDR3, as DNA: TGTGCCAGCAGTCACGAGACCATGAACACTGAAGCTTTCTTT. It is translated as CASSHETMNTEAFF. The gene calls are TRBV12-3 or TRBV12-4 and TRBJ1-1; D ambiguous. V dropped 5 bases and J dropped 0 bases, with 10 bases sitting between them. CDR3 length: 14 amino acids.

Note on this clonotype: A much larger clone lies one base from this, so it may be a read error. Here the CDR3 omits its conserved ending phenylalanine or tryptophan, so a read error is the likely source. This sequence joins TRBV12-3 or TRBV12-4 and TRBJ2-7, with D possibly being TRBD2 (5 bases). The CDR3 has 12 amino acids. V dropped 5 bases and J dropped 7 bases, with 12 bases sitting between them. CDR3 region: CASSPGRREQYY. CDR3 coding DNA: TGTGCCAGCAGTCCTGGTCGGAGGGAGCAGTACTAC.

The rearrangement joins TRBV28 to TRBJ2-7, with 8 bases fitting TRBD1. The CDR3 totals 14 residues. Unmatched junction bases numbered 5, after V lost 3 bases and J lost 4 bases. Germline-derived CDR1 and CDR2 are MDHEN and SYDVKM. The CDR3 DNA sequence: TGTGCCAGCAGTTTTGGAGACAGGGGTTACGAGCAGTACTTC. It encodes CASSFGDRGYEQYF.

CDR3 sequence reads: CSAQGRGNTEAFF. CDR3 DNA sequence: TGCAGTGCCCAGGGGAGGGGGAACACTGAAGCTTTCTTT. This chain joins TRBV29-1 and TRBJ1-1, with TRBD1 as a possible D gene (6 bases). Germline V gene data show CDR1 as SQVTM and CDR2 as ANQGSEA. The CDR3 has 13 amino acids.

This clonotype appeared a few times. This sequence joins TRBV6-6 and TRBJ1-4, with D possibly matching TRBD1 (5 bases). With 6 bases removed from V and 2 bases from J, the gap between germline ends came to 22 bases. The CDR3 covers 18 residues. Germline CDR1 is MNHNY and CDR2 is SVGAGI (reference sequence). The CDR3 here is CASSWRGGRMTTNEKLFF. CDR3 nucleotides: TGTGCCAGCAGCTGGAGGGGTGGGCGGATGACTACTAATGAAAAACTGTTTTTT.

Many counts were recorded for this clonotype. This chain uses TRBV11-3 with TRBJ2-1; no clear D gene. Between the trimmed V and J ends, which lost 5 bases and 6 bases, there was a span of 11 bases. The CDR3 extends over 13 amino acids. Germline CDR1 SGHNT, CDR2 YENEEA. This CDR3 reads CASSRQKSNEQFF. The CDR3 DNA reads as TGTGCCAGCAGCCGACAAAAATCCAATGAGCAGTTCTTC. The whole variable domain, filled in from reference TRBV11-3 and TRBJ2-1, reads EAGVVQSPRYKIIEKKQPVAFWCNPISGHNTLYWYLQNLGQGPELLIRYENEEAVDDSQLPKDRFSAERLKGVDSTLKIQPAELGDSAVYLCASSRQKSNEQFFGPGTRLTVL.

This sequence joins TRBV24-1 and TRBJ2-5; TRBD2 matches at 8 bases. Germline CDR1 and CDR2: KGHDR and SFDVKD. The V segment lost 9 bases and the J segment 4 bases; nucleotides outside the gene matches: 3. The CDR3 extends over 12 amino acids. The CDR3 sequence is CATGGGRETQYF. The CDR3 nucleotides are TGTGCCACCGGCGGGGGGCGAGAGACCCAGTACTTC.

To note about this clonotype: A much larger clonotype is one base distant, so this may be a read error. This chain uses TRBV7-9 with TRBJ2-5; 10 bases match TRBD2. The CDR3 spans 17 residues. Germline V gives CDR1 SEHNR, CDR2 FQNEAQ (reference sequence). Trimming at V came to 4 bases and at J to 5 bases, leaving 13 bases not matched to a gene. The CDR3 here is CASSSWTSGTRRETQYF. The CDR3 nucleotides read TGTGCCAGCAGCTCATGGACTAGCGGTACTAGAAGGGAGACCCAGTACTTC. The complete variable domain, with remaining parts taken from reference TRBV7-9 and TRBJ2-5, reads DTGVSQNPRHKITKRGQNVTFRCDPISEHNRLYWYRQTLGQGPEFLTYFQNEAQLEKSRLLSDRFSAERPKGSFSTLEIQRTEQGDSAMYLCASSSWTSGTRRETQYFGPGTRLLVL.

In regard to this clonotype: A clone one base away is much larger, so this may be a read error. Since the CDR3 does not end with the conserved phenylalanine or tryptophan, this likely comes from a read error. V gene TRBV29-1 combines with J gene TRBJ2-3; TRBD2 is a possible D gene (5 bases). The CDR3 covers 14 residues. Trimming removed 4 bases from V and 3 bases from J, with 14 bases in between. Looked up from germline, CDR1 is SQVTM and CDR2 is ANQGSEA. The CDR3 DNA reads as TGCAGCGTTGGCCGGGGTATGACAACAGATACGCAGTATTTA. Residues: CSVGRGMTTDTQYL.

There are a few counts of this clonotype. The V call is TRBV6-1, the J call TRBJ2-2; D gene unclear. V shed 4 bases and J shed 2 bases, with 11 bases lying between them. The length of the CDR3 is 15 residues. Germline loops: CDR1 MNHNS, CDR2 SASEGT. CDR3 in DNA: TGTGCCAGCAGTGTGAGACCCGTTAACACCGGGGAGCTGTTTTTT. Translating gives CASSVRPVNTGELFF.

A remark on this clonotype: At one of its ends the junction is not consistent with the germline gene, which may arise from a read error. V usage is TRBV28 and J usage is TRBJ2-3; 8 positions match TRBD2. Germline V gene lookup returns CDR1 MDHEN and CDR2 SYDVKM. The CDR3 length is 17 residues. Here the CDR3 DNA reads TGTGCCAGCAGTCCAACCATTAGCGGGATTGAGACAGATACGCACTATTTT. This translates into CASSPTISGIETDTHYF.

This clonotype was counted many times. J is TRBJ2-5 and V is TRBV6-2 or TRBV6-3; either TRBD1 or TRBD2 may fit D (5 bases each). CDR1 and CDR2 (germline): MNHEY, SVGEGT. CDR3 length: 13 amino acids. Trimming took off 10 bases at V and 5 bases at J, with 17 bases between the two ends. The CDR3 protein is CATTQFEGETQYF. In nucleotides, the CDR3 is TGTGCCACGACTCAGTTTGAGGGGGAGACCCAGTACTTC.

The CDR3 DNA is TGTGCCAGCAGCCCCAATAACAGGGACGAGCAGTACTTC. This translates into CASSPNNRDEQYF. The chain has TRBV11-2 and TRBJ2-7, with D possibly being TRBD1 (6 bases). Trimming left V 5 bases short and J 5 bases short, with 13 bases between. CDR3 length: 13 residues. The germline V gene encodes CDR1 SGHAT and CDR2 FQNNGV.

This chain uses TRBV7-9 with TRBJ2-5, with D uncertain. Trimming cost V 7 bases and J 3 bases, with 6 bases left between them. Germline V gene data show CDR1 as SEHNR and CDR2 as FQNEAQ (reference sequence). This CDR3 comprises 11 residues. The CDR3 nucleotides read TGTGCCAGCACTACTAAAGAGACCCAGTACTTC. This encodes CASTTKETQYF.

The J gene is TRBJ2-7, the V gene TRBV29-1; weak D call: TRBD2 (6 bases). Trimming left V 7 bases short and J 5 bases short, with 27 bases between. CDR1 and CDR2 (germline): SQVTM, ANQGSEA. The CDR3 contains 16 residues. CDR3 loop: CSAGGWGSGARHEQYF. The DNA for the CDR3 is TGCAGCGCCGGCGGGTGGGGCTCGGGAGCACGCCACGAGCAGTACTTC.

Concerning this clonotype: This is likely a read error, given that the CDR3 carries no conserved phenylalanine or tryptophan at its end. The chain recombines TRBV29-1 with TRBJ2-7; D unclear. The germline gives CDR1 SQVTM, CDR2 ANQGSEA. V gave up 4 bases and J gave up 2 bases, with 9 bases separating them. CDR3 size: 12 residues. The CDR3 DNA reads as TGCAGCGTTGGTACAAGAACCTACGAGCAGTACTTG. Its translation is CSVGTRTYEQYL.

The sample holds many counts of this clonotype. The chain's CDR3 is CASSSRTSGRGTQYF. In DNA, the CDR3 is TGTGCCAGCTCTTCCCGGACTAGCGGGAGGGGGACCCAGTACTTC. The rearrangement links TRBV6-5 to TRBJ2-5, with 15 positions matching TRBD2. Germline values: CDR1 MNHEY, CDR2 SVGAGI. The V segment lost 8 bases and the J segment 7 bases; nucleotides outside the gene matches: 8. This CDR3 is 15 amino acids long.

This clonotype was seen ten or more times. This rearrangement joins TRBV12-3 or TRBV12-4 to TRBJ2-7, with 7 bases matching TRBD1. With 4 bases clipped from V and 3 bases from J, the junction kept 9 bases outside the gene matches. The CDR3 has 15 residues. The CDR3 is CASSSSPAGGYEQYF. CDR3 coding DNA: TGTGCCAGCAGTTCGTCCCCGGCAGGGGGCTACGAGCAGTACTTC.

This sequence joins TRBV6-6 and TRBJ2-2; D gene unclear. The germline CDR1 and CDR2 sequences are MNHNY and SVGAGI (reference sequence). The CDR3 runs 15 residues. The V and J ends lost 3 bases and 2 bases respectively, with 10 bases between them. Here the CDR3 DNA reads TGTGCCAGCAGTTATGCCGCCCGTAACACCGGGGAGCTGTTTTTT. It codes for CASSYAARNTGELFF.

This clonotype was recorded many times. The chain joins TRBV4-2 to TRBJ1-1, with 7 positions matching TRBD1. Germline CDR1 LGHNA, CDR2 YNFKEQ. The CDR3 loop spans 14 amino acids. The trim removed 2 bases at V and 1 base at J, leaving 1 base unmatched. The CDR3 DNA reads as TGTGCCAGCAGCCAATGGGACAGGAACACTGAAGCTTTCTTT. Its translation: CASSQWDRNTEAFF.

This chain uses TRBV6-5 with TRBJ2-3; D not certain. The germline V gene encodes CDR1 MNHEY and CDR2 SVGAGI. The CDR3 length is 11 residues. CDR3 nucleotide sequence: TGTACCAACAGTTATTCAGCTACGCAGTATTTT. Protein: CTNSYSATQYF.

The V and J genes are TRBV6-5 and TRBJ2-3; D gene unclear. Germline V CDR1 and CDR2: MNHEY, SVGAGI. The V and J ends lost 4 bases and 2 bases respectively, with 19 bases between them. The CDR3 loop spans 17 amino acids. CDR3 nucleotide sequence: TGTGCCAGCAGTTGGTGCTTCATGGGTACTAACACAGATACGCAGTATTTT. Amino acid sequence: CASSWCFMGTNTDTQYF.